The entry below describes one T cell receptor beta chain. Its antigen is not known. Unique molecular identifiers tagged the TCR beta cDNA libraries. A population of about 1 to 11 million T cells gave rise to approximately 530,000 cDNA molecules. Via MiXCR, TCRdb re-called the PCR reads, giving one row per CDR3 protein. This table holds about 620,000 distinct CDR3 sequences, around 47% found once. This sample stems from a study of post-analysis software for immune sequencing data. Germline values: CDR1 DFQATT, CDR2 SNEGSKA (reference sequence). The CDR3 loop spans 16 amino acids. J gave up 5 bases and V 6 bases, and 11 bases lay outside the gene matches. Study-wide results and limits: Higher frequency in patients than in controls was seen for roughly five TRBV segments, with TRBV5-6, TRBV5-1 and TRBV20-1 among them.

The chain uses TRBV20-1 and TRBJ2-5; 14 bases are shared with TRBD2. Sequenced material: blood. The TCR sequence derives from a girl aged 10 to 17 with multiple sclerosis. The CDR3 region is CSARGTSGGLRETQYF. CDR3 DNA sequence: TGCAGTGCGCGGGGGACTAGCGGGGGCCTTCGTGAGACCCAGTACTTC.